The source of this T cell receptor (beta chain) is a study of Graves' ophthalmopathy and Graves' hyperthyroidism. Findings and caveats of the study: This model predicted ophthalmopathy progression (sensitivity around 71%, specificity about 73%).

This clonotype was recorded a few times. Its specificity is unknown. Germline CDR1 is SEHNR and CDR2 is FQNEAQ (reference sequence). V was clipped by 3 bases and J by 3 bases; unmatched bases: 4. This CDR3 comprises 14 residues. The authors isolated PBMCs from approximately 10 ml of fresh peripheral blood. Amplifying from RNA transcripts, the study obtained TCR beta CDR3 regions. First-round RT-PCR relied on HTBI primers, and a second-round multiplex PCR came next. One entry per CDR3 protein, called by TCRdb with MiXCR from the multiplex PCR reads. The data show 350,000 to 400,000 distinct CDR3 sequences, about 16% seen once.

The chain joins TRBV7-9 to TRBJ2-5; 7 bases are a match to TRBD1. This TCR was recovered from a woman in her late teens or twenties with Graves' ophthalmopathy. The sample comprised peripheral blood. The CDR3 protein is CASSFGDREETQYF. The CDR3 nucleotides read TGTGCCAGCAGCTTTGGGGACAGAGAAGAGACCCAGTACTTC.